Listed below are T cell receptor beta chains from one sample, sequenced in a study of shared clonotypes between healthy human individuals. Assay used: immunoSEQ multiplex PCR; TCRdb lists only in-frame clones, some missing. The sample lists a few million clones, just under 95% occurring once. Sequencing was done on a sample of naive CD4+ T cells from PBMCs. Source of these receptors: a man between 18 and 35 years old in good health. Some clones in this sample may be carry-over from other donors' samples. Both conserved end residues are part of each CDR3. The D gene is left open where the match is weak. The size field is filled for only some rows; it gives once, few, many or a size class.

>few|TRBJ1-5|TRBV7-9|NA
CASSLGLQQPQHF
TGTGCCAGCAGCTTGGGTTTGCAGCAGCCCCAGCATTTT
>NA|TRBJ2-7|TRBV9|NA
CASSVAGDEQYF
TGTGCCAGCAGCGTAGCTGGAGACGAGCAGTACTTC
>NA|TRBJ2-7|TRBV5-6|NA
CASSPGTALGEQYF
TGTGCCAGCAGCCCCGGGACCGCCCTCGGGGAGCAGTACTTC
>NA|TRBJ2-1|TRBV6-4|NA
CASSVIHSLGNEQFF
TGTGCCAGCAGTGTCATACACTCCCTAGGAAATGAGCAGTTCTTC
>NA|TRBJ1-2|TRBV7-8|TRBD1
CASSLGTGNYGYTF
TGTGCCAGCAGCTTGGGGACAGGGAACTATGGCTACACCTTC
>NA|TRBJ2-7|TRBV11-2|NA
CASSLDRQGSYEQYF
TGTGCCAGCAGCTTAGATCGTCAGGGATCCTACGAGCAGTACTTC
>NA|TRBJ2-5|TRBV25-1|NA
CASSDPRSGSLQETQYF
TGTGCCAGCAGTGACCCCAGGAGCGGTAGCCTACAAGAGACCCAGTACTTC
>NA|TRBJ2-5|TRBV7-9|NA
CASSGTGSDGETQYF
TGTGCCAGCAGCGGCACAGGTTCCGACGGAGAGACCCAGTACTTC
>NA|TRBJ2-3|TRBV18|NA
CASSPSTGRTDTQYF
TGTGCCAGCTCACCATCTACGGGGCGCACAGATACGCAGTATTTT
>NA|TRBJ1-2|TRBV28|TRBD1
CASSVRDRGRNGYTF
TGTGCCAGCAGCGTTCGGGACAGGGGAAGGAATGGCTACACCTTC
>NA|TRBJ2-5|TRBV9|NA
CASSPPGGRPETQYF
TGTGCCAGCAGCCCCCCCGGGGGCAGGCCAGAGACCCAGTACTTC
>NA|TRBJ2-2|TRBV7-2|NA
CASSNRVTGELFF
TGTGCCAGCAGCAACAGGGTCACCGGGGAGCTGTTTTTT
>NA|TRBJ2-7|TRBV28|TRBD1
CASSFPPGTGDYEQYF
TGTGCCAGCAGTTTCCCTCCCGGGACAGGGGACTACGAGCAGTACTTC
>NA|TRBJ2-2|TRBV11-2|NA
CASRSLPAGANTGELFF
TGTGCCAGCAGATCCCTCCCCGCAGGGGCGAACACCGGGGAGCTGTTTTTT
>NA|TRBJ2-7|TRBV28|TRBD2
CASMKPGTSYYEQYF
TGTGCCAGCATGAAACCCGGGACTAGTTACTACGAGCAGTACTTC
>NA|TRBJ2-1|TRBV18|TRBD2
CASSRHPGLAGVPYNEQFF
TGTGCCAGCTCACGCCATCCGGGACTAGCGGGAGTTCCCTACAATGAGCAGTTCTTC
>NA|TRBJ1-2|TRBV29-1|NA
CSVDKNYGYTF
TGCAGCGTTGATAAAAACTATGGCTACACCTTC
>NA|TRBJ2-5|TRBV2|NA
CASSDRAGTQYF
TGTGCCAGCAGTGATAGGGCCGGGACCCAGTACTTC
>NA|TRBJ2-1|TRBV5-5|TRBD2
CASGGLARRYEQFF
TGTGCCAGCGGGGGACTAGCGAGAAGATATGAGCAGTTCTTC
>NA|TRBJ2-7|TRBV6-1|TRBD1
CASRTGQGFGEQYF
TGTGCCAGCAGGACGGGACAGGGCTTTGGCGAGCAGTACTTC
>NA|TRBJ1-4|TRBV15|NA
CATKRTSEGKLFF
TGTGCCACCAAACGCACTTCGGAGGGAAAACTGTTTTTT
>NA|TRBJ1-3|TRBV7-9|NA
CASSTGNSGNTIYF
TGTGCCAGCAGCACAGGGAATTCTGGAAACACCATATATTTT
>NA|TRBJ1-4|TRBV19|TRBD1
CASSTTSGQVNEKLFF
TGTGCCAGTAGTACAACCTCGGGACAGGTTAATGAAAAACTGTTTTTT
>NA|TRBJ2-5|TRBV7-9|NA
CASSRTTWYQETQYF
TGTGCCAGCAGCCGGACTACCTGGTACCAAGAGACCCAGTACTTC
>NA|TRBJ2-5|TRBV30|NA
CAWSESAQETQYF
TGTGCCTGGAGTGAGTCGGCCCAAGAGACCCAGTACTTC
>NA|TRBJ2-7|TRBV5-1|TRBD1
CASSQGQGWYEQYF
TGCGCCAGCAGCCAGGGACAGGGTTGGTACGAGCAGTACTTC